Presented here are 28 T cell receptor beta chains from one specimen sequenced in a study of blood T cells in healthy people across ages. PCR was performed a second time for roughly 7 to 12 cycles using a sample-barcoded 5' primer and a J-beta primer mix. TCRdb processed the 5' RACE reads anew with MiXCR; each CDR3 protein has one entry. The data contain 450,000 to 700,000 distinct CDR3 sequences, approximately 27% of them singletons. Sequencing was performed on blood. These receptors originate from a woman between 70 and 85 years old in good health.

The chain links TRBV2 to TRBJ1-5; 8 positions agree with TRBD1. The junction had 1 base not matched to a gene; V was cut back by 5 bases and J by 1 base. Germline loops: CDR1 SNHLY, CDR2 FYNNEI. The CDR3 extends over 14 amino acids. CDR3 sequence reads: CASSRQGSNQPQHF. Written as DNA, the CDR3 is TGTGCCAGCAGTCGACAGGGGAGCAATCAGCCCCAGCATTTT.

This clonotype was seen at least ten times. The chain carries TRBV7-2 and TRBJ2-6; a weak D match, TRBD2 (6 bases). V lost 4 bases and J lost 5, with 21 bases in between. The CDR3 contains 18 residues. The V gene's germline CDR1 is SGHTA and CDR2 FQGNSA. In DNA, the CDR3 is TGTGCCAGCAGCTACCAAGGCGCGGGGCTCACGCGGGCCAACGTCCTGACTTTC. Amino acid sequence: CASSYQGAGLTRANVLTF. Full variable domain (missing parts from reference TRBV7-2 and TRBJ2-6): GAGVSQSPSNKVTEKGKDVELRCDPISGHTALYWYRQSLGQGLEFLIYFQGNSAPDKSGLPSDRFSAERTGGSVSTLTIQRTQQEDSAVYLCASSYQGAGLTRANVLTFGAGSRLTVL.

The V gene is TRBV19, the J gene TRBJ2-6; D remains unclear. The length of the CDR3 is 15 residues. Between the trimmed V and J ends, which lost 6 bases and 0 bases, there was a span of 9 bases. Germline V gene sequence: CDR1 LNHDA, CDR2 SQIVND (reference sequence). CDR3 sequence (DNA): TGTGCCAGTAGCGGATCAGACTCTGGGGCCAACGTCCTGACTTTC. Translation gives CASSGSDSGANVLTF.

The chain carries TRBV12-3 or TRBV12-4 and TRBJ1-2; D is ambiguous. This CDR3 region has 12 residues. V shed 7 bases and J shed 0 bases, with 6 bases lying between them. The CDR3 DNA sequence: TGTGCCAGCACCTCATCTAACTATGGCTACACCTTC. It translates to CASTSSNYGYTF.

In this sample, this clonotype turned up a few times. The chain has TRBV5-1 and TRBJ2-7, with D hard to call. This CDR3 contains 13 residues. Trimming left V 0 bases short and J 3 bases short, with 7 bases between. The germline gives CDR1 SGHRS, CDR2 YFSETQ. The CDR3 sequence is CASSLGKYYEQYF. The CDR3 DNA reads TGCGCCAGCAGCTTGGGCAAATACTACGAGCAGTACTTC.

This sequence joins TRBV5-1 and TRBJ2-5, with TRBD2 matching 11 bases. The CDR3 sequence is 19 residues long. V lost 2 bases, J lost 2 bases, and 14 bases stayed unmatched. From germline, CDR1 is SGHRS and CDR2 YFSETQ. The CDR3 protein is CASSFQPPTSGGKQETQYF. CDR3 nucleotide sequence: TGCGCCAGCAGCTTTCAGCCTCCAACTAGCGGGGGTAAACAAGAGACCCAGTACTTC.

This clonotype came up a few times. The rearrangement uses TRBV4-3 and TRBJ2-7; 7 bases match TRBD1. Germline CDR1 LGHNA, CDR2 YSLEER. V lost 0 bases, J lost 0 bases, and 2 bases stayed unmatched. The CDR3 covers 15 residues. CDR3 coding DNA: TGCGCCAGCAGCCAAGAAGCAGGGGGCTCCTACGAGCAGTACTTC. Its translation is CASSQEAGGSYEQYF.

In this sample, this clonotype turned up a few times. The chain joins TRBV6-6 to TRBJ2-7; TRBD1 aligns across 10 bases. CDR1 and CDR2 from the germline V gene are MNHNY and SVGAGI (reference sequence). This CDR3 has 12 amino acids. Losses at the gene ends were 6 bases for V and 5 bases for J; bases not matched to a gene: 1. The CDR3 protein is CASRGQGDEQYF. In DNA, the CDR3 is TGTGCCAGCAGAGGACAGGGGGACGAGCAGTACTTC.

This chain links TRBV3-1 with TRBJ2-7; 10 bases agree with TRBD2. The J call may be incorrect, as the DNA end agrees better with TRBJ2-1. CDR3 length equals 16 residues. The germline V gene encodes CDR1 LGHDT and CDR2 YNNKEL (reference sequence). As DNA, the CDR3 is TGTGCCAGCAGCCAGGGGGCTAGCGGGGGTTACAATGAGCAGTTCTTC. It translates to CASSQGASGGYNEQFF.

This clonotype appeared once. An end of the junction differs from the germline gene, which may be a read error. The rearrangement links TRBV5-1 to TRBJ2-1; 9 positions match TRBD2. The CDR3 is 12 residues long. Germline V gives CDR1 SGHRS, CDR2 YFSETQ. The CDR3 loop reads CASSLLAGTGIF. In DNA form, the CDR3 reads TGCGCCAGCAGCCTGCTAGCGGGGACCGGGATCTTC.

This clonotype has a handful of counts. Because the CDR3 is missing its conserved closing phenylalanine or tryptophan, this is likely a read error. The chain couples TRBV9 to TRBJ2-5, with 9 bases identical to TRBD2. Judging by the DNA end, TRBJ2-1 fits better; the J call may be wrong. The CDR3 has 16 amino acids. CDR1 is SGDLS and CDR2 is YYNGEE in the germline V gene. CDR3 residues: CASSPGVLAGNNEQFL. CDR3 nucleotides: TGTGCCAGCAGCCCGGGGGTCCTAGCGGGGAACAATGAGCAGTTCCTC.

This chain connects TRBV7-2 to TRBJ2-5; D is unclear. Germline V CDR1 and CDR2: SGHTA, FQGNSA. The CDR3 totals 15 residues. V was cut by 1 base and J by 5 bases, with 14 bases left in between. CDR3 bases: TGTGCCAGCAGCTTAGGCCCGTCTCAGAGGGAGACCCAGTACTTC. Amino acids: CASSLGPSQRETQYF.

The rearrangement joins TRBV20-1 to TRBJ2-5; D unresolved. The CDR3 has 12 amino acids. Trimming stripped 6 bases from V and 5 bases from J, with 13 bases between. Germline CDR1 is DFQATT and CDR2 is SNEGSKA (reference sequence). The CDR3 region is CSAVGMDETQYF. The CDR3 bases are TGCAGTGCAGTAGGGATGGATGAGACCCAGTACTTC.

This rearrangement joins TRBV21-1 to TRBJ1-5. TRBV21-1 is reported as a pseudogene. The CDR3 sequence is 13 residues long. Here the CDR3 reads CASLISAAQPQHF. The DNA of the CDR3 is TGTGCCAGTCTTATTTCAGCGGCTCAGCCCCAGCATTTT.

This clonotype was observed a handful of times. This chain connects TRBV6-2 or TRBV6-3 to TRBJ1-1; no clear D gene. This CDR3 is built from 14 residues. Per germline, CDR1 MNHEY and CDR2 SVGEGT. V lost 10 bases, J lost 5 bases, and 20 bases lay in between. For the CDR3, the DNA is TGTGCCACCAACCCCTACTTTTCTTTTACTGAAGCTTTCTTT. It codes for CATNPYFSFTEAFF.

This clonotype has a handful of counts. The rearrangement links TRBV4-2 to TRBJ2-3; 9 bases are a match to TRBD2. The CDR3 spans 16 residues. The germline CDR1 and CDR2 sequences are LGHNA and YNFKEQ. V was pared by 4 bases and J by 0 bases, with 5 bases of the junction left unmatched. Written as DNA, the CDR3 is TGTGCCAGCAGCCTCATAGCGGGGGCTAGCACAGATACGCAGTATTTT. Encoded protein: CASSLIAGASTDTQYF.

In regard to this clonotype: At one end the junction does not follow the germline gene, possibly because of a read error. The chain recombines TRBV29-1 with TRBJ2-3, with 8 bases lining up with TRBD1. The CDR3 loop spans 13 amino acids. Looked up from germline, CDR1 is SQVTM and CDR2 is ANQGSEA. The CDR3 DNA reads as TGCAGCGTTGCCCCAGGGGGCACAAATACGCAGTATTTT. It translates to CSVAPGGTNTQYF.

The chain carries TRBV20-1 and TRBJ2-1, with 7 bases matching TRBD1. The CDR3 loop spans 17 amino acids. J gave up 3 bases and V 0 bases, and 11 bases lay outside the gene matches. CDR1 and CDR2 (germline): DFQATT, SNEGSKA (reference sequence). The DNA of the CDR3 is TGCAGTGCTAGAGAGGGACCGGGACAGTTTTACTACAATGAGCAGTTCTTC. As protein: CSAREGPGQFYYNEQFF.

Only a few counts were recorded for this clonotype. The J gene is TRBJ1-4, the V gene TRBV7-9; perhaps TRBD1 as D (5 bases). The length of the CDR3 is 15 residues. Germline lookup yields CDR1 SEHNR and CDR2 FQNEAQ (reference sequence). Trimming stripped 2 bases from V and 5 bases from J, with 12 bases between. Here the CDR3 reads CASSLFGQGNEKLFF. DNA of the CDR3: TGTGCCAGCAGCTTATTCGGCCAGGGAAATGAAAAACTGTTTTTT.

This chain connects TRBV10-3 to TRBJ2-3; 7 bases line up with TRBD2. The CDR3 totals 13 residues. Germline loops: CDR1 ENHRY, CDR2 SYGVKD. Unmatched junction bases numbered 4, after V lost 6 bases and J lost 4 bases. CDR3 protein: CAISRGDADTQYF. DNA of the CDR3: TGTGCCATCAGCCGGGGGGATGCAGATACGCAGTATTTT.

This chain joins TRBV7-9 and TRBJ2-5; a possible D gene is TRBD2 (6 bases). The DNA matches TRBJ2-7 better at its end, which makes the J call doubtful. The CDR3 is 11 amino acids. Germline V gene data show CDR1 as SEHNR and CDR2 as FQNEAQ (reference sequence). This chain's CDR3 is CASGEPYEQYF. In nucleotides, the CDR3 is TGTGCCTCGGGGGAGCCCTACGAGCAGTACTTC.

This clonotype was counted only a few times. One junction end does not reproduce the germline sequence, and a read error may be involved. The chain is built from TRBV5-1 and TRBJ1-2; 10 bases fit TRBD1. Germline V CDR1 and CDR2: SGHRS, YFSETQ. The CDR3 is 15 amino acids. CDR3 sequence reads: CASSLGGTGEAGYTF. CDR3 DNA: TGCGCCAGCAGCTTAGGCGGGACAGGGGAAGCTGGCTACACTTTC.

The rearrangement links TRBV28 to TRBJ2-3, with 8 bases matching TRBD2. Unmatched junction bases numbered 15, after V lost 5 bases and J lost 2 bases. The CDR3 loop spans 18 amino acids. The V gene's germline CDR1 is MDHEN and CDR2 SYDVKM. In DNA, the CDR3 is TGTGCCAGCAGTCCGCCCCCGGCGGCGGGAGGTGTCACAGATACGCAGTATTTT. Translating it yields CASSPPPAAGGVTDTQYF.

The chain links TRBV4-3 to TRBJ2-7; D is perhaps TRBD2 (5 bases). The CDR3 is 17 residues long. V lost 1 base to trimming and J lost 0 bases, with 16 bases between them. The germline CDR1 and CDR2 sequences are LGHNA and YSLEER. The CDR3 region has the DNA TGCGCCAGCAGCCAAGTTTTGATGTGGAGGAGCTCCTACGAGCAGTACTTC. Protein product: CASSQVLMWRSSYEQYF.

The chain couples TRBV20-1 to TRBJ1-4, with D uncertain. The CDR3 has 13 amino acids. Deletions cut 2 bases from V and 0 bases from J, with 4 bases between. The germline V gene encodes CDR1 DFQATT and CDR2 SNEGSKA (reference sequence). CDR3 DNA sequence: TGCAGTGCTAGACGTGCAACTAATGAAAAACTGTTTTTT. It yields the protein CSARRATNEKLFF.

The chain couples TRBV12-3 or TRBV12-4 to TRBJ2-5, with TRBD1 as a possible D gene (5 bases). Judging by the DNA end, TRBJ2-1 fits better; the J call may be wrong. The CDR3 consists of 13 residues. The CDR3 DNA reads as TGTGCCAGCAGTTTTCAGGGATACAATGAGCAGTTCTTC. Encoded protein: CASSFQGYNEQFF.

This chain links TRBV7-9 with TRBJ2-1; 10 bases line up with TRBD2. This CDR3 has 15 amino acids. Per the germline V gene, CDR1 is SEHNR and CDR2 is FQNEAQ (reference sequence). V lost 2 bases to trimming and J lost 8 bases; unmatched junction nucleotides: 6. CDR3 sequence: CASSLPLAGEHEQFF. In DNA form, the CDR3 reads TGTGCCAGCAGCTTACCCCTAGCGGGAGAGCATGAGCAGTTCTTC. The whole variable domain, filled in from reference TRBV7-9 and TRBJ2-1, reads DTGVSQNPRHKITKRGQNVTFRCDPISEHNRLYWYRQTLGQGPEFLTYFQNEAQLEKSRLLSDRFSAERPKGSFSTLEIQRTEQGDSAMYLCASSLPLAGEHEQFFGPGTRLTVL.

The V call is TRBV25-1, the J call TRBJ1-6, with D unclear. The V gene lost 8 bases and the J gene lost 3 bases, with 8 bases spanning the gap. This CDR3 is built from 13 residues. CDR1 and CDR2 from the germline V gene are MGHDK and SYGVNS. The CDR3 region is CASERDYNSPLHF. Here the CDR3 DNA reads TGTGCCAGCGAGCGGGACTATAATTCACCCCTCCACTTT.